What follows describes a single T cell receptor (beta chain). The source of the sample is a study of shared clonotypes between healthy human individuals. A split of CD4+ cells into CD45RA+ naive and CD45RA-negative memory subsets was performed. Assay execution proceeded at the deep level. The authors' processing: Because ImmunoSEQ provided only junction sequences with no quality scores, the filtering differed. The table came from immunoSEQ multiplex PCR; TCRdb's copy has only in-frame clones and leaves some out. From that table come the V and J calls and clone size; the DNA was used to work out D and trimming. The table records roughly 2.5 million clones, approximately 90% of them present only once. This clonotype originated in a man aged 18 to 30 in good health. The source material was naive CD4+ T cells sorted from blood. Specified subset: CD45RA+ positively selected.

The CDR3: CASSLRGQGLTYEQYF. The DNA for the CDR3 is TGTGCCAGCAGCTTAAGAGGGCAGGGGCTAACCTACGAGCAGTACTTC. V and J are TRBV7-2 and TRBJ2-7, with a tentative D call TRBD1 (6 bases). From germline, CDR1 is SGHTA and CDR2 FQGNSA. Trimming took 2 bases from V and 2 from J, leaving 16 bases between them. The CDR3 length is 16 residues.